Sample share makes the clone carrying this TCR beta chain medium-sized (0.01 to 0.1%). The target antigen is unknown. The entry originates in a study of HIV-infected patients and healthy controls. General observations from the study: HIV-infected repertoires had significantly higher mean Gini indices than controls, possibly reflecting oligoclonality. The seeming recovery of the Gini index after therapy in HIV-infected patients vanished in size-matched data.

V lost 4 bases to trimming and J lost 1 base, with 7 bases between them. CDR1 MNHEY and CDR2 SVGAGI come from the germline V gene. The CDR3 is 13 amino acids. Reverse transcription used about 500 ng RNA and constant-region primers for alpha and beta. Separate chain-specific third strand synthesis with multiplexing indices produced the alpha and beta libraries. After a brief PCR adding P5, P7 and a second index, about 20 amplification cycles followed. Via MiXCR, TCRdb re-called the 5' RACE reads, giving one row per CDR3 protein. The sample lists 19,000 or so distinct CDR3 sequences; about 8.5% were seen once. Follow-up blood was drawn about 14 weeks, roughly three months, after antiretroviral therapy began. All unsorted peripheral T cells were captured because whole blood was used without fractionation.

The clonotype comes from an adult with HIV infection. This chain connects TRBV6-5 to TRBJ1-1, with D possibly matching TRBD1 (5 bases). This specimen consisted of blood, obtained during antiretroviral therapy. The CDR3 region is CASSLGRNTEAFF. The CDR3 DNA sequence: TGTGCCAGCAGTTTGGGACGGAACACTGAAGCTTTCTTT.